These 8 T cell receptor beta chains were all obtained from the same sample, sequenced in a study of blood T cell repertoires in COVID-19. Using immunoSEQ multiplex PCR, the repertoire was profiled, and TCRdb retains in-frame clones only, with some absent. The sample lists around 140,000 clones, 84% seen once, with approximately 18% in the top ten. Material: peripheral blood. The receptors here all came from a woman of 80 years or more with acute or convalescent COVID-19.

The genes are TRBV10-1 and TRBJ2-1, with a tentative D call TRBD2 (5 bases). Trimming took off 5 bases at V and 10 bases at J, with 6 bases between the two ends. CDR1 is WNHNN, CDR2 SYGVQD, per germline (reference sequence). There are 10 residues in the CDR3. The CDR3 sequence: CASSTREQFF. As DNA, the CDR3 is TGCGCCAGCAGTACTAGGGAGCAGTTCTTC.

The rearrangement joins TRBV12-3 or TRBV12-4 to TRBJ2-7; possibly TRBD1 for D (6 bases). Trimming took off 5 bases at V and 13 bases at J, with 15 bases between the two ends. This CDR3 spans 11 amino acids. The CDR3 DNA follows: TGTGCCAGCAGTGCGGGTGGGGACACCTACTTC. This translates into CASSAGGDTYF.

The chain links TRBV7-2 to TRBJ2-7, with 7 bases aligning to TRBD2. Germline V gene sequence: CDR1 SGHTA, CDR2 FQGNSA. The V segment lost 6 bases and the J segment 6 bases; nucleotides outside the gene matches: 14. The CDR3 contains 15 residues. CDR3 residues: CASRPSGTRTAEQYF. The CDR3 DNA is TGTGCCAGCAGACCGAGCGGGACCCGTACGGCCGAGCAGTACTTC. The whole variable domain, filled in from reference TRBV7-2 and TRBJ2-7, reads GAGVSQSPSNKVTEKGKDVELRCDPISGHTALYWYRQSLGQGLEFLIYFQGNSAPDKSGLPSDRFSAERTGGSVSTLTIQRTQQEDSAVYLCASRPSGTRTAEQYFGPGTRLTVT.

This clone was counted a few times. The V and J genes are TRBV7-6 and TRBJ2-7; 7 bases are shared with TRBD2. The CDR3 covers 16 residues. The ends lost 5 bases at V and 7 bases at J; junction bases unmatched: 17. The germline CDR1 and CDR2 sequences are SGHVS and FNYEAQ. The CDR3 here is CASSPLGGDQLREQYF. The CDR3 DNA reads as TGTGCCAGCAGCCCCCTGGGGGGGGACCAACTGCGGGAGCAGTACTTC.

The chain uses TRBV13 and TRBJ1-1; D possibly corresponds to TRBD1 (6 bases). V was clipped by 2 bases and J by 11 bases, with 15 bases between them. This CDR3 is built from 13 residues. The V gene's germline CDR1 is PRHDT and CDR2 FYEKMQ (reference sequence). The CDR3 is CASSLRLDSFAFF. The CDR3 coding sequence is TGTGCCAGCAGCTTACGATTGGACAGTTTCGCTTTCTTT.

The V call is TRBV19, the J call TRBJ1-1; TRBD1 aligns across 8 bases. CDR1 is LNHDA and CDR2 is SQIVND in the germline V gene (reference sequence). The CDR3 is 17 amino acids. The V segment lost 5 bases and the J segment 1 base; nucleotides outside the gene matches: 12. The CDR3 DNA follows: TGTGCCAGTAGTCCCTTGGACAGGGACATCCGGAACACTGAAGCTTTCTTT. Translating it yields CASSPLDRDIRNTEAFF.

V is TRBV18 and J is TRBJ1-6, with no clear D. The CDR3 totals 15 residues. Per the germline V gene, CDR1 is KGHSH and CDR2 is LQKENI. V gave up 4 bases and J gave up 7 bases, with 14 bases separating them. Here the CDR3 reads CASSQGSAGNSPLHF. CDR3 bases: TGTGCCAGCTCACAGGGCTCGGCGGGAAATTCACCCCTCCACTTT.

CDR3 sequence reads: CASSLALQGSDGNTIYF. CDR3 sequence (DNA): TGTGCCAGCAGCTTGGCCTTACAGGGTTCGGACGGAAACACCATATATTTT. The chain links TRBV5-5 to TRBJ1-3, with D possibly TRBD1 on 6 matching bases. Trimming took 0 bases from V and 4 from J, leaving 17 bases between them. Germline CDR1 and CDR2: SGHKS and YYEKEE (reference sequence). The CDR3 is 17 residues long.